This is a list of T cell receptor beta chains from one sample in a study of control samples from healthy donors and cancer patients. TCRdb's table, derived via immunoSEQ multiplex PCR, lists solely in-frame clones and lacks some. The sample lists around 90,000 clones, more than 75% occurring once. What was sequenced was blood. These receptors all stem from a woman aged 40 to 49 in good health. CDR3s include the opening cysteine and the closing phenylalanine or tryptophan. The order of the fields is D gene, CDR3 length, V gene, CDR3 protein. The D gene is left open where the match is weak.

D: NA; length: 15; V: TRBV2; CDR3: CASSVQPSSTDTQYF
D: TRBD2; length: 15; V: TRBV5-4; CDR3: CASSLEETSGYEQYF
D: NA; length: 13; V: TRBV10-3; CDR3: CAISEERGYGYTF
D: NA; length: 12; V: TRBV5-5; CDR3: CAAGPGLYGYTF
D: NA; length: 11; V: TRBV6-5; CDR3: CASWGGGEQFF
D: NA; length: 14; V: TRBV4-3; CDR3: CASSQGGGRTEAFF
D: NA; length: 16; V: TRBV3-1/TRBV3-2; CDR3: CASSQGMWGRDNEQYF
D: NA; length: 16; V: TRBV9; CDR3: CASSPAGSTSYNEQFF
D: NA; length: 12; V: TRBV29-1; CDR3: CSASQGNTEAFF
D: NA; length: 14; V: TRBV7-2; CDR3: CASSLGTRGWGYTF
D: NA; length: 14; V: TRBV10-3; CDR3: CAISNSSNTGELFF
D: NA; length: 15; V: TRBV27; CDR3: CASSFGGTGRNRQYF
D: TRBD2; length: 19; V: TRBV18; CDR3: CASSPRIGSGGASKNIQYF
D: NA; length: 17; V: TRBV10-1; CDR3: CASSESPPIATKNIQYF
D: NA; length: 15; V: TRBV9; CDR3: CASSASGTNTDTQYF
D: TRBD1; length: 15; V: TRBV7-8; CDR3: CASSLWGQGGQPQHF
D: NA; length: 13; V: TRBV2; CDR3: CASSEGAGYGYTF
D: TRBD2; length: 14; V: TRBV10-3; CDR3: CAIRAGGGTDTQYF
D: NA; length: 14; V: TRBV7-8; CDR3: CASSNGAAQETQYF
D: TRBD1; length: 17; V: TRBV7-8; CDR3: CASSPRTGTSSGNTIYF
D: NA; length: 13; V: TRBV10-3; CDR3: CAIRDTNNEKLFF
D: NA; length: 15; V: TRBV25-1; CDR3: CASSEFGGYTGELFF
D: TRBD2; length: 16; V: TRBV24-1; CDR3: CATSDLGLAGTDTQYF
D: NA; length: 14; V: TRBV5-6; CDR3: CASSLGQLPYEQYF
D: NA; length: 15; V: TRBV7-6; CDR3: CASSVEEGFYQPQHF
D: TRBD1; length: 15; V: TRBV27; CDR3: CASSLLSRGGSPLHF
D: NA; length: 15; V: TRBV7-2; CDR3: CASSLTGGPSYEQYF
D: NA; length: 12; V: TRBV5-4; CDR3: CASSFGSSGYTF
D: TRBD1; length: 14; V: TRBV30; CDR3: CAWSRQGSGNTIYF